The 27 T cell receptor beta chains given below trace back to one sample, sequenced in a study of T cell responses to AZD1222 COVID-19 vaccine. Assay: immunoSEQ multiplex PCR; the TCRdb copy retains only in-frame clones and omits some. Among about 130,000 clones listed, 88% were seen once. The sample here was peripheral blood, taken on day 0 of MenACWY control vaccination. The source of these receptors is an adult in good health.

CDR3 amino acids: CASSSGQGMNTEAFF. DNA for the CDR3: TGCGCCAGCAGCTCGGGACAGGGTATGAACACTGAAGCTTTCTTT. This chain joins TRBV5-1 and TRBJ1-1; 9 nucleotides match TRBD1. Germline V CDR1 and CDR2: SGHRS, YFSETQ. The CDR3 spans 15 residues. The V segment lost 3 bases and the J segment 0 bases; nucleotides outside the gene matches: 3.

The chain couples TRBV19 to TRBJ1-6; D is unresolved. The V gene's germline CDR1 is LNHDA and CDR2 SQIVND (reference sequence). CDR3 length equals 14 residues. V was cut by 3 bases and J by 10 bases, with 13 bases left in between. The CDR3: CASSINEGRSPLHF. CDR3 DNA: TGTGCCAGTAGTATTAATGAGGGAAGGTCACCCCTCCACTTT.

CDR3 bases: TGCGCCAGCAGCCAAGATTGGGGACTAGCGGCAGATACGCAGTATTTT. This translates into CASSQDWGLAADTQYF. The chain links TRBV4-1 to TRBJ2-3, with 11 bases that match TRBD2. Germline CDR1 is MGHRA and CDR2 is YSYEKL. Germline trimming cut 0 bases from V and 4 bases from J; bases unmatched to any gene: 3. The CDR3 consists of 16 residues.

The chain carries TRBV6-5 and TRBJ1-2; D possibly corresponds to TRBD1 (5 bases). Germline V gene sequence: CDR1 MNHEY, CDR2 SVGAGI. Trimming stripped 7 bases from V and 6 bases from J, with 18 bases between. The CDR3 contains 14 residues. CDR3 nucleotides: TGTGCCAGCAATCTTAGGGGCAGGGAGGATGGCTACACCTTC. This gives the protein CASNLRGREDGYTF.

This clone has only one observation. As DNA, the CDR3 is TGTGCCTCAGTTTTTCCGGGACGAATCGAGCAGTACTTC. This translates into CASVFPGRIEQYF. V usage is TRBV30 and J usage is TRBJ2-7, with D perhaps given as TRBD1 or TRBD2 (5 bases each). The CDR3 runs 13 residues. V was shortened by 7 bases and J by 6 bases, with 19 bases between the two germline ends. Germline assignment: CDR1 GTSNPN and CDR2 SVGIG (reference sequence). The whole variable domain, filled in from reference TRBV30 and TRBJ2-7, reads SQTIHQWPATLVQPVGSPLSLECTVEGTSNPNLYWYRQAAGRGLQLLFYSVGIGQISSEVPQNLSASRPQDRQFILSSKKLLLSDSGFYLCASVFPGRIEQYFGPGTRLTVT.

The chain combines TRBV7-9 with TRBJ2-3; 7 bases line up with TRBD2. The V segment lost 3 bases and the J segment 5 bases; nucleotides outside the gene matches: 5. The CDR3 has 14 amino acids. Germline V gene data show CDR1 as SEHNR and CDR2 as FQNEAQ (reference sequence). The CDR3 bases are TGTGCCAGCAGCTTTAGGCGGGAGCAAGATACGCAGTATTTT. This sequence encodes CASSFRREQDTQYF.

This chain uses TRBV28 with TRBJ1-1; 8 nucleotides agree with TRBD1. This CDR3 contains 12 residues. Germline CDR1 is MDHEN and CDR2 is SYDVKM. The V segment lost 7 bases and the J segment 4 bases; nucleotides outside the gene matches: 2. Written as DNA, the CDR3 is TGTGCCAGCACAGGGGGCGTCACTGAAGCTTTCTTT. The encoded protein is CASTGGVTEAFF. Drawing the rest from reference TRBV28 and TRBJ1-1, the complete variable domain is DVKVTQSSRYLVKRTGEKVFLECVQDMDHENMFWYRQDPGLGLRLIYFSYDVKMKEKGDIPEGYSVSREKKERFSLILESASTNQTSMYLCASTGGVTEAFFGQGTRLTVV.

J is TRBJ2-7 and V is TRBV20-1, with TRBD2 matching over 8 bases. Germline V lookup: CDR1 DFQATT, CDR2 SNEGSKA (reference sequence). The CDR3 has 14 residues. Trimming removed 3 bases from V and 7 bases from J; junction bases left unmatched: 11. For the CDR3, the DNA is TGCAGTGCTAGTAAGGACGGGAGGGGCTGGGAGCAGTACTTC. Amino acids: CSASKDGRGWEQYF.

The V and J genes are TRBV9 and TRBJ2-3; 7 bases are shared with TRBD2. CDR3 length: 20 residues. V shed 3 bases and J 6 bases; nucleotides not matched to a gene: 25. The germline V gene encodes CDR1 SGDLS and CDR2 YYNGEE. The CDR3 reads CASSALRPRVAGETGDTQYF. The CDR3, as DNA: TGTGCCAGCAGCGCCCTCCGCCCCCGCGTAGCGGGCGAAACTGGGGATACGCAGTATTTT.

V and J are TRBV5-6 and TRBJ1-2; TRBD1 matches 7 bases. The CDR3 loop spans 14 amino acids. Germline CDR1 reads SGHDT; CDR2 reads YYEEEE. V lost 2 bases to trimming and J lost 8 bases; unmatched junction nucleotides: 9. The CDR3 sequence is CASSLLTGWQGYTF. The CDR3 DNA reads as TGTGCCAGCAGCTTACTGACAGGGTGGCAGGGCTACACCTTC.

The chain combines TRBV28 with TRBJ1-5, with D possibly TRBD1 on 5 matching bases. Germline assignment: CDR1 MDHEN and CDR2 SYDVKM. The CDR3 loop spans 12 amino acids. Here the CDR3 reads CVAGYSNQPQHF. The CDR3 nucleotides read TGTGTCGCAGGGTATAGCAATCAGCCCCAGCATTTT.

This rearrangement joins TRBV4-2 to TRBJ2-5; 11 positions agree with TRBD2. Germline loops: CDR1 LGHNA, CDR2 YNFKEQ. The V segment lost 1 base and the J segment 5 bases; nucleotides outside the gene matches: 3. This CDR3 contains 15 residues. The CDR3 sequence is CASSQGLAGWETQYF. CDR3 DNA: TGTGCCAGCAGCCAAGGACTAGCGGGATGGGAGACCCAGTACTTC.

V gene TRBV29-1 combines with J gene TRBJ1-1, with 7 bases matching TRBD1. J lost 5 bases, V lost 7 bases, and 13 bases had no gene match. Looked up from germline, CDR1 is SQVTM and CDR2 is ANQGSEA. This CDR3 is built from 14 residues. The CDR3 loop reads CSATPSTTGTEAFF. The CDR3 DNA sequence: TGCAGCGCCACTCCTTCGACGACAGGGACTGAAGCTTTCTTT.

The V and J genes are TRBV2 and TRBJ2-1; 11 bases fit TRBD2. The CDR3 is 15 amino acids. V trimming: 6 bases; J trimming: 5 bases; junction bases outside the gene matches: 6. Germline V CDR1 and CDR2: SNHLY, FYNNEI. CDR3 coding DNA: TGTGCCAGCAGGCTAGGGACTAGCGGAAACAATGAGCAGTTCTTC. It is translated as CASRLGTSGNNEQFF.

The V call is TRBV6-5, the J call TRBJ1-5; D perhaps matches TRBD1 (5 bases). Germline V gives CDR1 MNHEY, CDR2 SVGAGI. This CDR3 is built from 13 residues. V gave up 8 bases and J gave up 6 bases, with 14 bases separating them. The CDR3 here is CASRGISGQPQHF. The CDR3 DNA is TGTGCCAGCCGGGGGATATCGGGTCAGCCCCAGCATTTT.

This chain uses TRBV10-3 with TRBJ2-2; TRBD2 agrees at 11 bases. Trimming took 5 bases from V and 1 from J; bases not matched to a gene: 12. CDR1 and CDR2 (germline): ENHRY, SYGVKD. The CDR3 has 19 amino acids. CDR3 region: CAISSGTSGLSLNTGELFF. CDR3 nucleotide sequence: TGTGCCATCAGTTCCGGGACTAGCGGCTTATCATTGAACACCGGGGAGCTGTTTTTT.

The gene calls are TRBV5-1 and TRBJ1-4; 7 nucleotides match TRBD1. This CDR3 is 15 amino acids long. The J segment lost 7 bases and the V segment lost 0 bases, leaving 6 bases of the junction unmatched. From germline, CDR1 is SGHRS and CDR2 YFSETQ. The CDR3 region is CASSLGNRGGEKLFF. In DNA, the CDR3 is TGCGCCAGCAGCTTGGGGAACAGGGGCGGTGAAAAACTGTTTTTT.

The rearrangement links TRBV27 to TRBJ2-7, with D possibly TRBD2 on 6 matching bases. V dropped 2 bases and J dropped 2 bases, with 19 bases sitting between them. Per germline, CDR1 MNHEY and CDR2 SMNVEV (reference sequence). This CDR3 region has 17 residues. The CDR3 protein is CASSLLRLGGRAYEQYF. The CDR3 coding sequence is TGTGCCAGCAGTTTACTCCGACTGGGGGGACGGGCCTACGAGCAGTACTTC.

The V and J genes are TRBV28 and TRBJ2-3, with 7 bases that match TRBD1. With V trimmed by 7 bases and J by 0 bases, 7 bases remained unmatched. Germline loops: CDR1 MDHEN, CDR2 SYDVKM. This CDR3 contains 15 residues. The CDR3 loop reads CASTRQGRSTDTQYF. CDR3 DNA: TGTGCCAGCACCAGACAGGGAAGAAGCACAGATACGCAGTATTTT.

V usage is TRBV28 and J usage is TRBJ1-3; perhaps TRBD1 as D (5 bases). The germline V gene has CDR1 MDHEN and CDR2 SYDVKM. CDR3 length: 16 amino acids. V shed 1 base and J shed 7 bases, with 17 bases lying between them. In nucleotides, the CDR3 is TGTGCCAGCAGTTTATCTTTCAACCGGGACCGCAACACCATATATTTT. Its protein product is CASSLSFNRDRNTIYF.

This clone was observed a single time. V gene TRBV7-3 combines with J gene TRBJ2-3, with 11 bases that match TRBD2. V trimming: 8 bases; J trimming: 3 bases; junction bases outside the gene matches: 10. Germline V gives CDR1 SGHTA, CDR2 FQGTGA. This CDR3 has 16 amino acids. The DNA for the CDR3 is TGTGCCAGCCAAGCTTACGGGACTAGCGGAACAGATACGCAGTATTTT. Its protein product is CASQAYGTSGTDTQYF.

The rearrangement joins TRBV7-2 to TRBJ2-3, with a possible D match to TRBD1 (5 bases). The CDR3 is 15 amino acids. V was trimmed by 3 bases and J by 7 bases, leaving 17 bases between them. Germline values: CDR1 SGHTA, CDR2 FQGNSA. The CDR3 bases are TGTGCCAGCAGCTTTTTCACAGGAAGGCAAAATACGCAGTATTTT. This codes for CASSFFTGRQNTQYF. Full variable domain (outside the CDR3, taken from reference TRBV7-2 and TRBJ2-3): GAGVSQSPSNKVTEKGKDVELRCDPISGHTALYWYRQSLGQGLEFLIYFQGNSAPDKSGLPSDRFSAERTGGSVSTLTIQRTQQEDSAVYLCASSFFTGRQNTQYFGPGTRLTVL.

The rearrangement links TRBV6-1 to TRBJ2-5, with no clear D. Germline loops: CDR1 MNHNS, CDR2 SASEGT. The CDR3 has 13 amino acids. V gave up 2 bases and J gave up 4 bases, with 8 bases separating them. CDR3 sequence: CASSENYGETQYF. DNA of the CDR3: TGTGCCAGCAGTGAAAACTACGGAGAGACCCAGTACTTC.

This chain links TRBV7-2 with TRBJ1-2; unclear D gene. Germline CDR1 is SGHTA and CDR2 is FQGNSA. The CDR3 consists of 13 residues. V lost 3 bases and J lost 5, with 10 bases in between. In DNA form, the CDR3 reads TGTGCCAGCAGCTTTGAGATAGGGTATGGCTACACCTTC. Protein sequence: CASSFEIGYGYTF. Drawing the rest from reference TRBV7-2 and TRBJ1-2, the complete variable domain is GAGVSQSPSNKVTEKGKDVELRCDPISGHTALYWYRQSLGQGLEFLIYFQGNSAPDKSGLPSDRFSAERTGGSVSTLTIQRTQQEDSAVYLCASSFEIGYGYTFGSGTRLTVV.

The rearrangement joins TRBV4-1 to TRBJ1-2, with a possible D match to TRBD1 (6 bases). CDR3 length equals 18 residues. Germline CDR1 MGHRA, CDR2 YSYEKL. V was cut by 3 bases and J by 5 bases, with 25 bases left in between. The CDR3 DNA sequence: TGCGCCAGCAGCCAGACAGCGGGGCAGGGGAAGGGAGTTTATGGCTACACCTTC. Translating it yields CASSQTAGQGKGVYGYTF.

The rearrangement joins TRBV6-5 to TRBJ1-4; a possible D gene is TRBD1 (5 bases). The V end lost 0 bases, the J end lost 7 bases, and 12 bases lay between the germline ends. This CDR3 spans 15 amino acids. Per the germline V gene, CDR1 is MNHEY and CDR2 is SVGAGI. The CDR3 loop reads CASSYSGGNGEKLFF. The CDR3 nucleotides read TGTGCCAGCAGTTACTCTGGGGGTAACGGTGAAAAACTGTTTTTT.

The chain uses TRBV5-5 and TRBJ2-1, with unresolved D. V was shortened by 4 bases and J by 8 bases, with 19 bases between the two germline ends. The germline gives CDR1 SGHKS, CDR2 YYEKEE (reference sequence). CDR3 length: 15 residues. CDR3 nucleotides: TGTGCCAGCAGCCTAAGTAGGCCCCCTCTGGATGAGCAGTTCTTC. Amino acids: CASSLSRPPLDEQFF.